This passage covers 18 T cell receptor beta chains from one sample sequenced in a study of PD-1 blockade in classical Hodgkin lymphoma. As for time point: cycle 4 day 1 (C4D1), after about 6 weeks of nivolumab. There was relapse after autologous stem cell transplantation in every patient, and there was variation in brentuximab vedotin exposure. Magnetic negative selection, applied to thawed PBMCs, was used to isolate the CD8+ T cells. Libraries were prepared by immunoSEQ multiplex PCR; TCRdb keeps only in-frame clonotypes and omits some of them. The sample lists about 19,000 clones, around 89% seen once, with approximately 5.3% in the top ten. The source was CD8+ T cells from blood, collected before the fourth cycle of nivolumab. The source is a human donor with classical Hodgkin lymphoma.

A few counts support this clone. This chain joins TRBV2 and TRBJ1-2; D not resolved. Germline V gene data show CDR1 as SNHLY and CDR2 as FYNNEI. The CDR3 consists of 12 residues. The ends were cut back, 5 bases at V and 6 bases at J, with 10 bases in the middle. In DNA, the CDR3 is TGTGCCAGCAGTCGAGAAGGGCATGGCTACACCTTC. Translated, it gives CASSREGHGYTF.

This sequence joins TRBV11-2 and TRBJ2-1; D remains unclear. V was cut by 0 bases and J by 4 bases, with 16 bases left in between. The germline gives CDR1 SGHAT, CDR2 FQNNGV. This CDR3 comprises 17 residues. This CDR3 is CASSLDTSVVSYNEQFF. DNA of the CDR3: TGTGCCAGCAGCTTAGATACCTCGGTAGTATCTTACAATGAGCAGTTCTTC.

The CDR3 loop is CASSLSRQGYDGYTF. The CDR3 DNA follows: TGTGCCAGCAGTTTATCCAGACAGGGTTACGATGGCTACACCTTC. The J gene is TRBJ1-2, the V gene TRBV27, with 7 bases identical to TRBD1. CDR1 MNHEY and CDR2 SMNVEV come from the germline V gene (reference sequence). The CDR3 length is 15 residues. Germline trimming cut 0 bases from V and 6 bases from J; bases unmatched to any gene: 7.

V is TRBV27 and J is TRBJ2-7; the D gene is possibly TRBD1 (6 bases). The CDR3 runs 15 residues. Germline V CDR1 and CDR2: MNHEY, SMNVEV (reference sequence). With 3 bases removed from V and 3 bases from J, the gap between germline ends came to 15 bases. The DNA of the CDR3 is TGTGCCAGCAGTTTCCGCCCTACAGGGAACTACGAGCAGTACTTC. Protein sequence: CASSFRPTGNYEQYF.

The chain links TRBV7-8 to TRBJ2-5; TRBD2 matches 8 bases. The length of the CDR3 is 15 residues. CDR1 SGHVS and CDR2 FQNEAQ come from the germline V gene. The ends lost 1 base at V and 5 bases at J; junction bases unmatched: 6. This chain's CDR3 is CASSLEAGGSETQYF. CDR3 bases: TGTGCCAGCAGCTTAGAGGCGGGAGGTAGTGAGACCCAGTACTTC. The variable domain in full, with the rest retrieved from reference TRBV7-8 and TRBJ2-5, is GAGVSQSPRYKVAKRGQDVALRCDPISGHVSLFWYQQALGQGPEFLTYFQNEAQLDKSGLPSDRFFAERPEGSVSTLKIQRTQQEDSAVYLCASSLEAGGSETQYFGPGTRLLVL.

V usage is TRBV5-1 and J usage is TRBJ2-3, with a tentative D call TRBD2 (6 bases). Germline values: CDR1 SGHRS, CDR2 YFSETQ. The V end lost 2 bases, the J end lost 2 bases, and 12 bases lay between the germline ends. The CDR3 sequence is 15 residues long. CDR3 region: CASSFEGLDTDTQYF. DNA of the CDR3: TGCGCCAGCAGCTTTGAGGGACTCGACACAGATACGCAGTATTTT.

This chain joins TRBV30 and TRBJ2-7; 7 positions agree with TRBD2. The length of the CDR3 is 15 residues. Germline-derived CDR1 and CDR2 are GTSNPN and SVGIG (reference sequence). Unmatched junction bases numbered 12, after V lost 2 bases and J lost 5 bases. Here the CDR3 DNA reads TGTGCCTGGAGTAGGGCAGCGGGACGGTCCCACGAGCAGTACTTC. This encodes CAWSRAAGRSHEQYF.

This chain uses TRBV10-2 with TRBJ2-5; 10 bases map to TRBD2. V lost 8 bases and J lost 2; bases outside the gene matches: 17. CDR3 length equals 18 residues. The V gene's germline CDR1 is WSHSY and CDR2 SAAADI. CDR3: CASGDRVLAGVSQETQYF. In DNA, the CDR3 is TGCGCCAGCGGAGACAGGGTTCTAGCGGGGGTCTCTCAAGAGACCCAGTACTTC.

This sequence joins TRBV27 and TRBJ2-3; D unclear. Germline V gene data show CDR1 as MNHEY and CDR2 as SMNVEV (reference sequence). CDR3 length: 15 residues. The ends were cut back, 7 bases at V and 1 base at J, with 15 bases in the middle. This chain's CDR3 is CASMLLNRRTDTQYF. CDR3 DNA sequence: TGTGCCAGCATGTTGCTCAACCGGCGCACAGATACGCAGTATTTT.

This sequence joins TRBV10-1 and TRBJ2-7, with TRBD2 matching over 7 bases. Trimming removed 3 bases from V and 2 bases from J; junction bases left unmatched: 4. The CDR3 runs 14 residues. Germline V gives CDR1 WNHNN, CDR2 SYGVQD (reference sequence). The CDR3 loop reads CASSDPSGTYEQYF. CDR3 coding DNA: TGCGCCAGCAGTGATCCTAGCGGAACCTACGAGCAGTACTTC.

This rearrangement joins TRBV9 to TRBJ2-1; 14 nucleotides match TRBD2. The germline CDR1 and CDR2 sequences are SGDLS and YYNGEE. Trimming took 3 bases from V and 8 from J; bases not matched to a gene: 10. This CDR3 region has 17 residues. The CDR3 spells CASSGPRLAGGPDEQFF. The CDR3 DNA reads as TGTGCCAGCAGCGGACCCCGACTAGCGGGAGGGCCGGATGAGCAGTTCTTC.

The chain recombines TRBV4-1 with TRBJ1-3, with a possible D match to TRBD1 (5 bases). The germline gives CDR1 MGHRA, CDR2 YSYEKL. The CDR3 runs to 15 residues. Trimming stripped 1 base from V and 6 bases from J, with 13 bases between. The CDR3 protein is CASSQGGRAINTIYF. The CDR3 coding sequence is TGCGCCAGCAGCCAAGGTGGCAGGGCTATAAACACCATATATTTT.

This chain links TRBV11-2 with TRBJ2-1; maybe TRBD2 (5 bases). Germline V CDR1 and CDR2: SGHAT, FQNNGV. V lost 4 bases, J lost 8 bases, and 15 bases lay in between. The CDR3 is 14 residues long. In nucleotides, the CDR3 is TGTGCCAGCAGCTACCAAAGAGCAGCGGATGAGCAGTTCTTC. It translates to CASSYQRAADEQFF.

This chain uses TRBV27 with TRBJ2-1; perhaps TRBD2 as D (6 bases). Germline CDR1 MNHEY, CDR2 SMNVEV (reference sequence). This CDR3 has 14 amino acids. V lost 10 bases and J lost 0, with 13 bases in between. CDR3 nucleotides: TGTGCCACTGTAGCGGATAACTCCTACAATGAGCAGTTCTTC. Translated: CATVADNSYNEQFF.

This rearrangement joins TRBV28 to TRBJ2-1, with D unresolved. From germline, CDR1 is MDHEN and CDR2 SYDVKM. V was cut by 2 bases and J by 2 bases, with 1 base left in between. The CDR3 consists of 12 residues. In DNA, the CDR3 is TGTGCCAGCAGTTTAGCCTACAATGAGCAGTTCTTC. This sequence encodes CASSLAYNEQFF.

A single count supports this clone. The CDR3 bases are TGTGCCAGCAGCTTCGTCCGGGGGTCCTACAATGAGCAGTTCTTC. It encodes CASSFVRGSYNEQFF. The chain combines TRBV11-2 with TRBJ2-1; D may be TRBD2 (6 bases). CDR1 SGHAT and CDR2 FQNNGV come from the germline V gene. The ends were cut back, 3 bases at V and 1 base at J, with 10 bases in the middle. CDR3 size: 15 residues.

V gene TRBV28 combines with J gene TRBJ2-7, with D perhaps matching TRBD1 (5 bases). Germline V gene lookup returns CDR1 MDHEN and CDR2 SYDVKM. Trimming cost V 1 base and J 1 base, with 8 bases left between them. This CDR3 has 14 amino acids. CDR3 protein: CASSLYRQSYEQYF. Here the CDR3 DNA reads TGTGCCAGCAGTTTATATCGACAGTCCTACGAGCAGTACTTC.

The chain employs TRBV19 and TRBJ2-7; no clear D. From germline, CDR1 is LNHDA and CDR2 SQIVND (reference sequence). The CDR3 has 13 amino acids. V lost 5 bases to trimming and J lost 6 bases, with 14 bases between them. Here the CDR3 DNA reads TGTGCCAGTAGTTTCCAAGGTGGGCGCGAGCAGTACTTC. Translation: CASSFQGGREQYF. Full variable domain (remainder filled in from reference TRBV19 and TRBJ2-7): DGGITQSPKYLFRKEGQNVTLSCEQNLNHDAMYWYRQDPGQGLRLIYYSQIVNDFQKGDIAEGYSVSREKKESFPLTVTSAQKNPTAFYLCASSFQGGREQYFGPGTRLTVT.